This is a list of T cell receptor beta chains from one sample in a study of vaccination effects on CD4 cells after COVID-19. Which antigens these TCRs recognize remains unknown. Profiling relied on immunoSEQ multiplex PCR, and the TCRdb table lists in-frame clones only, not all of them. This table has fewer than 70,000 clones, 80% appearing once. The source material was CD4+ T cells from PBMCs cultured with SARS-CoV-2 spike peptides, sampled before COVID-19 vaccination. These receptors all come from a human donor who received a COVID-19 vaccine. Both conserved end residues are part of each CDR3. The order of the fields is J gene, V gene, D gene, clone size, CDR3 DNA, CDR3 protein. A D gene is named only where the DNA matches it firmly. Some rows have no size entry. The others give once, few or many, or a class for an expanded clone.

j_call: TRBJ1-6; v_call: TRBV6-2/TRBV6-3; d_call: NA; clone_size: NA; cdr3_nt: TGTGCCAGCAGTCGGCCTACGACAGTCGGTTCACCCCTCCACTTT; cdr3_aa: CASSRPTTVGSPLHF
j_call: TRBJ2-1; v_call: TRBV7-2; d_call: TRBD2; clone_size: NA; cdr3_nt: TGTGCCAGCAGTTGGAGCGGGGGGCCGGGCAATGAGCAGTTCTTC; cdr3_aa: CASSWSGGPGNEQFF
j_call: TRBJ1-2; v_call: TRBV7-8; d_call: TRBD1; clone_size: NA; cdr3_nt: TGTGCCAGCAGCGACAGGGTGGGCGGCTACACCTTC; cdr3_aa: CASSDRVGGYTF
j_call: TRBJ2-1; v_call: TRBV10-3; d_call: TRBD1; clone_size: once; cdr3_nt: TGTGCCATCAGATCAGGTGAAGGGGGCGGTGAGCAGTTCTTC; cdr3_aa: CAIRSGEGGGEQFF
j_call: TRBJ1-1; v_call: TRBV7-2; d_call: NA; clone_size: NA; cdr3_nt: TGTGCCACCAATAGGGGCGGTAACACTGAAGCTTTCTTT; cdr3_aa: CATNRGGNTEAFF
j_call: TRBJ1-5; v_call: TRBV20-1; d_call: NA; clone_size: NA; cdr3_nt: TGCAGTGCTGGTCCGGGGCCCCAGCATTTT; cdr3_aa: CSAGPGPQHF
j_call: TRBJ1-1; v_call: TRBV18; d_call: NA; clone_size: NA; cdr3_nt: TGTGCCAGCTCACCGAGGTCCGAGACTGAAGCTTTCTTT; cdr3_aa: CASSPRSETEAFF
j_call: TRBJ1-2; v_call: TRBV7-3; d_call: NA; clone_size: NA; cdr3_nt: TGTGCCAGCAGCTTATCGGGGCTTGGCTATGGCTACACCTTC; cdr3_aa: CASSLSGLGYGYTF
j_call: TRBJ1-2; v_call: TRBV24-1; d_call: TRBD1; clone_size: few; cdr3_nt: TGTGCCACCAGTGACCGGACAGGCATCTATGGCTACACCTTC; cdr3_aa: CATSDRTGIYGYTF
j_call: TRBJ2-1; v_call: TRBV9; d_call: TRBD1; clone_size: NA; cdr3_nt: TGTGCCAGCAGCGCGTTGGACAGGGCTAGAAATGAGCAGTTCTTC; cdr3_aa: CASSALDRARNEQFF
j_call: TRBJ2-4; v_call: TRBV2; d_call: NA; clone_size: NA; cdr3_nt: TGTGCCAGCAGCCGAGGGGGGGCTTTAGCCAAAAACATTCAGTACTTC; cdr3_aa: CASSRGGALAKNIQYF
j_call: TRBJ2-1; v_call: TRBV19; d_call: NA; clone_size: NA; cdr3_nt: TGTGCCAGTAGGGTCAGCGCGAGCTCCTACAATGAGCAGTTCTTC; cdr3_aa: CASRVSASSYNEQFF
j_call: TRBJ1-1; v_call: TRBV10-1; d_call: NA; clone_size: once; cdr3_nt: TGCGCCAGCAGTGAGTCGAGGGGGGTTCCCACTGAAGCTTTCTTT; cdr3_aa: CASSESRGVPTEAFF
j_call: TRBJ1-2; v_call: TRBV18; d_call: TRBD1; clone_size: NA; cdr3_nt: TGTGCCAGCTCACCGACAGGGAGTGACTATGGCTACACCTTC; cdr3_aa: CASSPTGSDYGYTF
j_call: TRBJ1-5; v_call: TRBV28; d_call: TRBD1; clone_size: NA; cdr3_nt: TGTGCCAGCAGTTCCTATCCGGGACAGGGGGATCAGCCCCAGCATTTT; cdr3_aa: CASSSYPGQGDQPQHF
j_call: TRBJ2-1; v_call: TRBV5-4; d_call: NA; clone_size: few; cdr3_nt: TGTGCCAGCAGCTTGGTTGGCTCACAGGGCAATGAGCAGTTCTTC; cdr3_aa: CASSLVGSQGNEQFF
j_call: TRBJ1-2; v_call: TRBV27; d_call: TRBD1; clone_size: NA; cdr3_nt: TGTGCCAGCAGTCCGACAGGGGGCGACTATGGCTACACCTTC; cdr3_aa: CASSPTGGDYGYTF
j_call: TRBJ2-6; v_call: TRBV10-2; d_call: NA; clone_size: NA; cdr3_nt: TGCGCCACCATGGGCCTGGTTGGGGCCAACGTCCTGACTTTC; cdr3_aa: CATMGLVGANVLTF
j_call: TRBJ2-5; v_call: TRBV7-2; d_call: TRBD2; clone_size: NA; cdr3_nt: TGTGCCAGCAGCCCAGGGTCCCTAGCGGGGGGGTTGCAAGAGACCCAGTACTTC; cdr3_aa: CASSPGSLAGGLQETQYF
j_call: TRBJ1-2; v_call: TRBV5-1; d_call: TRBD1; clone_size: NA; cdr3_nt: TGCGCCAGCAGCTTGTCCGGGACAGGGGTGAGCTATGGCTACACCTTC; cdr3_aa: CASSLSGTGVSYGYTF
j_call: TRBJ2-3; v_call: TRBV6-5; d_call: NA; clone_size: NA; cdr3_nt: TGTGCCAGCGAAGTAACAGATACGCAGTATTTT; cdr3_aa: CASEVTDTQYF
j_call: TRBJ1-1; v_call: TRBV15; d_call: NA; clone_size: NA; cdr3_nt: TGTGCCACCAGCTCCTACCGGGGCACTGAAGCTTTCTTT; cdr3_aa: CATSSYRGTEAFF
j_call: TRBJ2-4; v_call: TRBV10-3; d_call: TRBD1; clone_size: NA; cdr3_nt: TGTGCCATCAGCCTAGACAGGGGGGCAAACATTCAGTACTTC; cdr3_aa: CAISLDRGANIQYF
j_call: TRBJ1-1; v_call: TRBV7-2; d_call: NA; clone_size: NA; cdr3_nt: TGTGCCAGCAGCCAGAGCGGGCTGAACACTGAAGCTTTCTTT; cdr3_aa: CASSQSGLNTEAFF
j_call: TRBJ1-1; v_call: TRBV19; d_call: NA; clone_size: NA; cdr3_nt: TGTGCCAGTAGTCTGGGGGTGTGGACTGAAGCTTTCTTT; cdr3_aa: CASSLGVWTEAFF
j_call: TRBJ1-5; v_call: TRBV4-1; d_call: NA; clone_size: few; cdr3_nt: TGCGCCAGCAGCCGGGACGGAAATCAGCCCCAGCATTTT; cdr3_aa: CASSRDGNQPQHF
j_call: TRBJ2-1; v_call: TRBV7-3; d_call: TRBD2; clone_size: NA; cdr3_nt: TGTGCCAGCAGCCGCCAAGAGGGCGGGGGGGCTCATGAGCAGTTCTTC; cdr3_aa: CASSRQEGGGAHEQFF
j_call: TRBJ1-5; v_call: TRBV2; d_call: TRBD1; clone_size: NA; cdr3_nt: TGTGCCAGCAGTGGGACAGGGGGCCGTCAGCCCCAGCATTTT; cdr3_aa: CASSGTGGRQPQHF
j_call: TRBJ2-5; v_call: TRBV2; d_call: TRBD2; clone_size: NA; cdr3_nt: TGTGCCAGCGGAGTGAGGAGGACTGCGGGGGGGCCCCAAGAGACCCAGTACTTC; cdr3_aa: CASGVRRTAGGPQETQYF
j_call: TRBJ2-2; v_call: TRBV18; d_call: NA; clone_size: NA; cdr3_nt: TGTGCCAGCTCACCAGGAGCAGGGGGGCCCGGGGAGCTGTTTTTT; cdr3_aa: CASSPGAGGPGELFF
j_call: TRBJ2-1; v_call: TRBV5-8; d_call: NA; clone_size: NA; cdr3_nt: TGTGCCAGCAGCTTGAAAGGCAGCTCCTACAATGAGCAGTTCTTC; cdr3_aa: CASSLKGSSYNEQFF
j_call: TRBJ2-5; v_call: TRBV4-1; d_call: NA; clone_size: NA; cdr3_nt: TGCGCCAGCAGCCAAGAACAAGAGACCCAGTACTTC; cdr3_aa: CASSQEQETQYF
j_call: TRBJ2-6; v_call: TRBV27; d_call: NA; clone_size: NA; cdr3_nt: TGTGCCAGCAGGCAGAGTTCCTCTGGGGCCAACGTCCTGACTTTC; cdr3_aa: CASRQSSSGANVLTF
j_call: TRBJ1-3; v_call: TRBV7-6; d_call: TRBD1; clone_size: NA; cdr3_nt: TGTGCCAGCAGCTTAGCGGACAGGGGATTGAGAAACACCATATATTTT; cdr3_aa: CASSLADRGLRNTIYF
j_call: TRBJ2-3; v_call: TRBV9; d_call: TRBD2; clone_size: NA; cdr3_nt: TGTGCCAGCAGCCGAAGCGGGGGGCCCGACGGTACGCAGTATTTT; cdr3_aa: CASSRSGGPDGTQYF
j_call: TRBJ1-1; v_call: TRBV5-1; d_call: TRBD1; clone_size: NA; cdr3_nt: TGCGCCAGCAGCTTGGGGACAGGGGGCTCGAACACTGAAGCTTTCTTT; cdr3_aa: CASSLGTGGSNTEAFF
j_call: TRBJ1-5; v_call: TRBV6-5; d_call: NA; clone_size: NA; cdr3_nt: TGTGCCAGCAGTTCGGACCTAAGCAATCAGCCCCAGCATTTT; cdr3_aa: CASSSDLSNQPQHF
j_call: TRBJ1-5; v_call: TRBV5-1; d_call: NA; clone_size: NA; cdr3_nt: TGCGCCAGCAGCTTGGAAGGGACATCCCAGGGAGAGCCCCAGCATTTT; cdr3_aa: CASSLEGTSQGEPQHF
j_call: TRBJ2-2; v_call: TRBV5-1; d_call: TRBD1; clone_size: NA; cdr3_nt: TGCGCCAGCAGCTTTGGTGGGACAGCCGGGGAGCTGTTTTTT; cdr3_aa: CASSFGGTAGELFF
j_call: TRBJ2-3; v_call: TRBV2; d_call: NA; clone_size: NA; cdr3_nt: TGTGCCAGCAGCCTAGCGACGACAGATACGCAGTATTTT; cdr3_aa: CASSLATTDTQYF
j_call: TRBJ2-1; v_call: TRBV18; d_call: TRBD2; clone_size: NA; cdr3_nt: TGTGCCAGCTCACCACCGAAGCGGGGGGGCCACGATGAGCAGTTCTTC; cdr3_aa: CASSPPKRGGHDEQFF
j_call: TRBJ2-3; v_call: TRBV4-3; d_call: NA; clone_size: NA; cdr3_nt: TGCGCCAGCAGCCAAGACGTCCACACAGATACGCAGTATTTT; cdr3_aa: CASSQDVHTDTQYF
j_call: TRBJ2-2; v_call: TRBV14; d_call: TRBD2; clone_size: few; cdr3_nt: TGTGCCAGCAGCCGAGGACTAGCGGGGAGAACCGGGGAGCTGTTTTTT; cdr3_aa: CASSRGLAGRTGELFF
j_call: TRBJ2-2; v_call: TRBV5-1; d_call: NA; clone_size: few; cdr3_nt: TGCGCCAGCAGCCCCATGGTAGACTTGACCGGGGAGCTGTTTTTT; cdr3_aa: CASSPMVDLTGELFF
j_call: TRBJ1-2; v_call: TRBV9; d_call: NA; clone_size: NA; cdr3_nt: TGTGCCAACCAAGACCTAAACTATGGCTACACCTTC; cdr3_aa: CANQDLNYGYTF
j_call: TRBJ1-1; v_call: TRBV5-4; d_call: NA; clone_size: NA; cdr3_nt: TGTGCCAGCAGCTTGGGGCAGGTGAACACTGAAGCTTTCTTT; cdr3_aa: CASSLGQVNTEAFF
j_call: TRBJ1-4; v_call: TRBV24-1; d_call: NA; clone_size: once; cdr3_nt: TGTGCCACCAGTGATACCAATGAAAAACTGTTTTTT; cdr3_aa: CATSDTNEKLFF
j_call: TRBJ2-5; v_call: TRBV3-1/TRBV3-2; d_call: NA; clone_size: NA; cdr3_nt: TGTGCCAGCAGCCAAGATGGCCAGCGGCAGACCCAGTACTTC; cdr3_aa: CASSQDGQRQTQYF
j_call: TRBJ2-2; v_call: TRBV18; d_call: TRBD1; clone_size: NA; cdr3_nt: TGTGCCAGCTCAGCCGGGACAGGGTCGTCCGGGGAGCTGTTTTTT; cdr3_aa: CASSAGTGSSGELFF
j_call: TRBJ2-5; v_call: TRBV2; d_call: TRBD1; clone_size: NA; cdr3_nt: TGTGCCAGCAGACGGGACAGGAGCTACACCGATCCTCAAGAGACCCAGTACTTC; cdr3_aa: CASRRDRSYTDPQETQYF
j_call: TRBJ2-3; v_call: TRBV2; d_call: NA; clone_size: once; cdr3_nt: TGTGCCAGCAGTGACGTCAGTGACACAGATACGCAGTATTTT; cdr3_aa: CASSDVSDTDTQYF
j_call: TRBJ2-5; v_call: TRBV19; d_call: TRBD2; clone_size: NA; cdr3_nt: TGTGCCAGTAGTAACCCTAGGGTAGCGGGGGGGAGAGAGACCCAGTACTTC; cdr3_aa: CASSNPRVAGGRETQYF
j_call: TRBJ1-2; v_call: TRBV4-3; d_call: TRBD1; clone_size: NA; cdr3_nt: TGCGCCAGCAGCCAAGACGCAGGGGGCTGGGGCTACACCTTC; cdr3_aa: CASSQDAGGWGYTF
j_call: TRBJ1-2; v_call: TRBV19; d_call: NA; clone_size: few; cdr3_nt: TGTGCCAGTAGCCCGACAGGAGGAGGGTTCGTTGGCTACACCTTC; cdr3_aa: CASSPTGGGFVGYTF